Listed here are 17 T cell receptor beta chains from one sample, sequenced in a study of blood T cell repertoires in COVID-19. Profiled with immunoSEQ multiplex PCR; TCRdb holds only in-frame clones, not every one. The sample shows 100,000 to 120,000 clones, 84% of them seen only once. Sample: peripheral blood. The receptor set was obtained from a woman between 40 and 55 years old with acute or convalescent COVID-19.

This sequence joins TRBV3-1 (or the pseudogene TRBV3-2) and TRBJ2-1, with a possible D match to TRBD1 (5 bases). Germline CDR1 and CDR2: LGHDT and YNNKEL (reference sequence). There are 21 residues in the CDR3. The germline V and J ends were trimmed by 1 base and 1 base, with 26 bases remaining between them. The chain's CDR3 is CASSQVPTTASPRQSYNEQFF. The CDR3 DNA follows: TGTGCCAGCAGCCAAGTCCCGACCACCGCGTCGCCTAGACAGTCCTACAATGAGCAGTTCTTC.

This clone appeared a single time. The rearrangement links TRBV27 to TRBJ1-1, with 10 nucleotides matching TRBD1. CDR3 length equals 14 residues. J was trimmed by 4 bases and V by 6 bases; bases with no gene match: 5. The V gene's germline CDR1 is MNHEY and CDR2 SMNVEV (reference sequence). CDR3 loop: CASSRWTGGTEAFF. CDR3 coding DNA: TGTGCCAGCAGCCGTTGGACAGGGGGCACTGAAGCTTTCTTT.

The genes are TRBV20-1 and TRBJ1-4; no firm D call. The CDR3 loop spans 11 amino acids. Germline loops: CDR1 DFQATT, CDR2 SNEGSKA (reference sequence). V gave up 5 bases and J gave up 8 bases, with 9 bases separating them. CDR3 region: CSAENREKLFF. As DNA, the CDR3 is TGCAGTGCTGAAAATAGAGAAAAACTGTTTTTT.

This clone has a handful of counts. The chain links TRBV7-7 to TRBJ2-1; D is unresolved. This CDR3 comprises 13 residues. With 5 bases removed from V and 8 bases from J, the gap between germline ends came to 13 bases. CDR1 and CDR2 (germline): SSHAT, FNYEAQ (reference sequence). This chain's CDR3 is CASSRDLSYEQFF. Here the CDR3 DNA reads TGTGCCAGCAGCCGAGACCTTAGCTATGAGCAGTTCTTC. Full variable domain (remainder filled in from reference TRBV7-7 and TRBJ2-1): GAGVSQSPRYKVTKRGQDVTLRCDPISSHATLYWYQQALGQGPEFLTYFNYEAQPDKSGLPSDRFSAERPEGSISTLTIQRTEQRDSAMYRCASSRDLSYEQFFGPGTRLTVL.

The J gene is TRBJ2-7, the V gene TRBV18, with D perhaps TRBD2 (5 bases). Per the germline V gene, CDR1 is KGHSH and CDR2 is LQKENI. This CDR3 contains 15 residues. Deletions cut 3 bases from V and 0 bases from J, with 12 bases between. Here the CDR3 DNA reads TGTGCCAGCTCACCCCTCGGACTTTCCTCCTACGAGCAGTACTTC. Protein sequence: CASSPLGLSSYEQYF.

The rearrangement links TRBV6-5 to TRBJ1-2; D not certain. CDR1 is MNHEY, CDR2 SVGAGI, per germline. Deletions cut 6 bases from V and 5 bases from J, with 7 bases between. This CDR3 is 11 amino acids long. The CDR3: CASRSLYGYTF. For the CDR3, the DNA is TGTGCCAGCAGGAGTCTATATGGCTACACCTTC.

This rearrangement joins TRBV2 to TRBJ1-1, with D uncertain. Germline V gene lookup returns CDR1 SNHLY and CDR2 FYNNEI. The CDR3 length is 13 residues. Trimming took off 3 bases at V and 1 base at J, with 6 bases between the two ends. This chain's CDR3 is CASSDSWNTEAFF. The CDR3 DNA is TGTGCCAGCAGTGACAGTTGGAACACTGAAGCTTTCTTT.

The CDR3 sequence: CASLSGETQYF. Written as DNA, the CDR3 is TGTGCCAGCTTGTCCGGAGAGACCCAGTACTTC. This chain uses TRBV19 with TRBJ2-5, with no clear D. V lost 9 bases and J 4 bases, leaving 9 bases between the germline ends. Germline CDR1 reads LNHDA; CDR2 reads SQIVND (reference sequence). The CDR3 extends over 11 amino acids.

The chain has TRBV19 and TRBJ2-1, with D tentatively TRBD1 (6 bases). The V gene lost 4 bases and the J gene lost 6 bases, with 16 bases spanning the gap. CDR3 length: 15 residues. From germline, CDR1 is LNHDA and CDR2 SQIVND (reference sequence). CDR3 bases: TGTGCCAGTAGTAACCAGGGGAGTGGGTCCAATGAGCAGTTCTTC. This sequence encodes CASSNQGSGSNEQFF.

J is TRBJ2-2 and V is TRBV24-1; D not certain. The germline V and J ends were trimmed by 5 bases and 3 bases, with 6 bases remaining between them. Germline V gene sequence: CDR1 KGHDR, CDR2 SFDVKD. The CDR3 consists of 13 residues. For the CDR3, the DNA is TGTGCCACCAGTGCCCAATACACCGGGGAGCTGTTTTTT. It specifies CATSAQYTGELFF.

The chain recombines TRBV11-2 with TRBJ1-4, with 9 nucleotides matching TRBD1. CDR1 SGHAT and CDR2 FQNNGV come from the germline V gene. The V and J ends lost 7 bases and 7 bases, in that order; junction bases with no gene match: 7. CDR3 length: 14 residues. In nucleotides, the CDR3 is TGTGCCAGCAACAAACAGGGGGCAGGTGAAAAACTGTTTTTT. As protein: CASNKQGAGEKLFF.

The chain carries TRBV4-3 and TRBJ2-7, with D tentatively TRBD2 (6 bases). The V end was cut by 1 base, the J end by 3 bases, with 13 bases between. Germline V CDR1 and CDR2: LGHNA, YSLEER. The CDR3 has 15 amino acids. CDR3: CASSQGFSGDYEQYF. The CDR3 DNA reads TGCGCCAGCAGCCAAGGTTTTTCGGGGGACTACGAGCAGTACTTC.

A single count supports this clone. This chain uses TRBV18 with TRBJ1-2; TRBD1 aligns across 8 bases. This CDR3 is built from 16 residues. The germline V gene encodes CDR1 KGHSH and CDR2 LQKENI. J was trimmed by 4 bases and V by 2 bases; bases with no gene match: 9. The CDR3, as DNA: TGTGCCAGCTCACCAACCCCCCAGGGGGCCGGCTATGGCTACACCTTC. Its translation is CASSPTPQGAGYGYTF.

J is TRBJ1-4 and V is TRBV23-1; the D is unclear. TRBV23-1 is an ORF for which the function is uncertain. The length of the CDR3 is 16 residues. Trimming took off 6 bases at V and 0 bases at J, with 14 bases between the two ends. CDR3 bases: TGCGCCAGCAGCATCCCCACGGTCGCAACTAATGAAAAACTGTTTTTT. It encodes CASSIPTVATNEKLFF.

The chain is built from TRBV30 and TRBJ1-4; 7 bases map to TRBD1. Germline loops: CDR1 GTSNPN, CDR2 SVGIG (reference sequence). The CDR3 is made up of 16 amino acids. V gave up 6 bases and J gave up 2 bases; unmatched junction bases: 12. The CDR3 sequence is CACSPRRDSTNEKLFF. In nucleotides, the CDR3 is TGTGCCTGCTCGCCCCGGCGGGACAGCACTAATGAAAAACTGTTTTTT.

V usage is TRBV5-8 and J usage is TRBJ1-2, with 7 bases identical to TRBD1. Unmatched junction bases numbered 3, after V lost 0 bases and J lost 4 bases. Per germline, CDR1 SGHTS and CDR2 YDEGEE. There are 14 residues in the CDR3. The CDR3 nucleotides are TGTGCCAGCAGCTTGGCCGGGACAGTCTATGGCTACACCTTC. Encoded protein: CASSLAGTVYGYTF.

This clone has just a few counts. The rearrangement links TRBV5-6 to TRBJ1-2; tentatively, D is TRBD1 (5 bases). Germline V gives CDR1 SGHDT, CDR2 YYEEEE. This CDR3 comprises 15 residues. V lost 1 base and J lost 0, with 10 bases in between. This chain's CDR3 is CASSLYGGANYGYTF. For the CDR3, the DNA is TGTGCCAGCAGCTTGTACGGGGGGGCTAACTATGGCTACACCTTC.